This TCR beta chain appears in the sequencing data of a study of cytomegalovirus exposure and HLA in healthy donors. CDR3 length: 15 amino acids. The germline CDR1 and CDR2 sequences are SGHTA and FQGNSA. V lost 3 bases to trimming and J lost 0 bases; unmatched junction nucleotides: 2. 13 Jbeta primers and 60 Vbeta primers were used for the PCR. The data were produced by immunoSEQ multiplex PCR, yet TCRdb's version contains in-frame clones alone and is incomplete. The data hold roughly 200,000 clones, with 70% to 85% observed a single time. This clonotype was sampled from a woman between 40 and 50 years old in good health and CMV-seronegative. This chain connects TRBV7-2 to TRBJ1-1; TRBD1 agrees at 9 bases. The specimen sequenced was PBMCs. Here the CDR3 DNA reads TGTGCCAGCAGCTTCGACAGGGGGATGAACACTGAAGCTTTCTTT. Encoded protein: CASSFDRGMNTEAFF.